Listed here are 21 T cell receptor beta chains from one sample, sequenced in a study of CD8 T cells in Susac syndrome. RNA was extracted with the RNeasy kit, and a quantity of roughly 0.45 to 1 ug was reverse transcribed using random hexamers. TCRdb re-analysed the immunoSEQ multiplex PCR reads in MiXCR, keeping a single row per CDR3 protein. Among 150,000 to 200,000 distinct CDR3 sequences listed, about 94% were seen once. Sequencing used CD4+ T cells from PBMCs. Receptors were obtained from a human donor with multiple sclerosis.

This clonotype was detected once. The CDR3 here is CASSSGGAADTQYF. Here the CDR3 DNA reads TGTGCCAGCAGCTCCGGGGGGGCCGCAGATACGCAGTATTTT. The chain is built from TRBV7-2 and TRBJ2-3; 8 bases are a match to TRBD2. The CDR3 spans 14 residues. With 4 bases clipped from V and 4 bases from J, the junction kept 4 bases outside the gene matches. Per the germline V gene, CDR1 is SGHTA and CDR2 is FQGNSA.

In its sample, this clonotype was seen a few times. The chain couples TRBV11-1 to TRBJ2-7, with 9 bases lining up with TRBD1. The CDR3 consists of 14 residues. Germline V gene sequence: CDR1 SGHAT, CDR2 FQDESV (reference sequence). Trimming at V came to 5 bases and at J to 5 bases, leaving 7 bases not matched to a gene. Here the CDR3 reads CASSTGTGYHEQYF. CDR3 nucleotide sequence: TGTGCCAGCAGCACCGGGACAGGGTACCACGAGCAGTACTTC.

This rearrangement joins TRBV2 to TRBJ1-1; D gene uncertain. This CDR3 is built from 14 residues. CDR1 is SNHLY and CDR2 is FYNNEI in the germline V gene. V was cut by 6 bases and J by 5 bases, with 16 bases left in between. The CDR3 reads CASRRGPGRTEAFF. CDR3 DNA: TGTGCCAGCAGAAGAGGTCCAGGACGAACTGAAGCTTTCTTT.

For the CDR3, the DNA is TGTGCCAGCATAAAGGAATTCAATCAGCCCCAGCATTTT. It yields the protein CASIKEFNQPQHF. V gene TRBV2 combines with J gene TRBJ1-5; D remains unclear. Per the germline V gene, CDR1 is SNHLY and CDR2 is FYNNEI. This CDR3 comprises 13 residues. V lost 7 bases, J lost 3 bases, and 10 bases lay in between.

The chain has TRBV7-2 and TRBJ1-1; D remains ambiguous. The germline V and J ends were trimmed by 5 bases and 0 bases, with 19 bases remaining between them. The CDR3 totals 17 residues. CDR1 and CDR2 (germline): SGHTA, FQGNSA. CDR3 region: CASSPHLPGIMNTEAFF. The CDR3 nucleotides are TGTGCCAGCAGCCCCCACTTACCGGGGATCATGAACACTGAAGCTTTCTTT.

This clonotype appeared once. The J gene is TRBJ2-1, the V gene TRBV18; 15 bases match TRBD2. Germline CDR1 is KGHSH and CDR2 is LQKENI. The ends lost 2 bases at V and 7 bases at J; junction bases unmatched: 3. The CDR3 is 16 residues long. The CDR3 DNA sequence: TGTGCCAGCTCACCAACGGGGACTAGCGGGAGGAATGAGCAGTTCTTC. Translated, it gives CASSPTGTSGRNEQFF.

The CDR3 loop is CASSQPNPGLAGGIAYNEQFF. The CDR3, as DNA: TGCGCCAGCAGTCAGCCCAACCCGGGACTAGCGGGAGGTATCGCCTACAATGAGCAGTTCTTC. This chain links TRBV23-1 with TRBJ2-1, with 15 bases aligning to TRBD2. TRBV23-1 is assigned to the ORF class and has an uncertain function. The CDR3 has 21 amino acids. The junction had 14 bases not matched to a gene; V was cut back by 3 bases and J by 2 bases.

The chain carries TRBV20-1 and TRBJ1-2; D perhaps matches TRBD1 (5 bases). Per the germline V gene, CDR1 is DFQATT and CDR2 is SNEGSKA (reference sequence). This CDR3 is 14 amino acids long. Trimming removed 6 bases at V and 8 bases at J, with 22 bases between. For the CDR3, the DNA is TGCAGTGCCCAGGCGGGCAGCGCGGGGGAGGGCTACACCTTC. Translation: CSAQAGSAGEGYTF.

CDR3 sequence reads: CAWSVAGGDEQFF. For the CDR3, the DNA is TGTGCCTGGAGTGTCGCAGGTGGGGATGAGCAGTTCTTC. This chain links TRBV30 with TRBJ2-1, with D uncertain. CDR1 is GTSNPN, CDR2 SVGIG, per germline (reference sequence). Between the trimmed V and J ends, which lost 0 bases and 8 bases, there was a span of 11 bases. The CDR3 loop spans 13 amino acids.

J is TRBJ2-7 and V is TRBV27; 8 bases match TRBD2. With 6 bases clipped from V and 0 bases from J, the junction kept 10 bases outside the gene matches. This CDR3 spans 16 amino acids. Germline CDR1 MNHEY, CDR2 SMNVEV (reference sequence). This CDR3 reads CASRPAPLAASYEQYF. The CDR3 coding sequence is TGTGCCAGCAGGCCCGCCCCACTAGCGGCCTCCTACGAGCAGTACTTC.

This chain links TRBV20-1 with TRBJ2-1; 7 bases align to TRBD2. Germline V gene sequence: CDR1 DFQATT, CDR2 SNEGSKA (reference sequence). There are 12 residues in the CDR3. J gave up 9 bases and V 1 base, and 3 bases lay outside the gene matches. The CDR3 coding sequence is TGCAGTGCTAGAGTATCGGGGGGTGAGCAGTTCTTC. Amino acids: CSARVSGGEQFF.

This chain joins TRBV7-2 and TRBJ2-3; the D gene is possibly TRBD2 (5 bases). Trimming cost V 4 bases and J 6 bases, with 11 bases left between them. The germline CDR1 and CDR2 sequences are SGHTA and FQGNSA. The CDR3 covers 13 residues. The CDR3 DNA reads TGTGCCAGCAGCTACACTAGAGAGGATACGCAGTATTTT. The encoded protein is CASSYTREDTQYF.

In DNA, the CDR3 is TGCAGTGCTGCCCCCCAAAGACAGTACAATGAGCAGTTCTTC. Amino acids: CSAAPQRQYNEQFF. The V gene is TRBV20-1, the J gene TRBJ2-1; a possible D gene is TRBD1 (5 bases). There are 14 residues in the CDR3. Germline CDR1 DFQATT, CDR2 SNEGSKA (reference sequence). Trimming cost V 5 bases and J 4 bases, with 15 bases left between them.

The CDR3 region is CASSQGIRDTQYF. As DNA, the CDR3 is TGTGCCAGCAGCCAGGGAATAAGAGATACGCAGTATTTT. This chain links TRBV7-2 with TRBJ2-3, with a possible D match to TRBD1 (5 bases). Germline V gene data show CDR1 as SGHTA and CDR2 as FQGNSA. The CDR3 is 13 residues long. Trimming shortened V by 5 bases and J by 5 bases, and 11 bases separated the two germline ends.

The chain couples TRBV6-5 to TRBJ2-3, with 11 bases matching TRBD2. Germline assignment: CDR1 MNHEY and CDR2 SVGAGI. CDR3 size: 17 residues. The J segment lost 4 bases and the V segment lost 2 bases, leaving 8 bases of the junction unmatched. CDR3: CASSYLAGGISPDTQYF. CDR3 bases: TGTGCCAGCAGTTACCTAGCGGGAGGTATCAGCCCAGATACGCAGTATTTT.

The rearrangement uses TRBV5-1 and TRBJ1-4; D is unclear. Between the trimmed V and J ends, which lost 4 bases and 0 bases, there was a span of 7 bases. The CDR3 length is 14 residues. Per germline, CDR1 SGHRS and CDR2 YFSETQ. The DNA for the CDR3 is TGCGCCAGCAGCGCGACGTCAACTAATGAAAAACTGTTTTTT. This sequence encodes CASSATSTNEKLFF.

This clonotype was picked up one time. The chain recombines TRBV20-1 with TRBJ2-5, with TRBD1 as a possible D gene (6 bases). Germline V gene data show CDR1 as DFQATT and CDR2 as SNEGSKA (reference sequence). With 3 bases removed from V and 0 bases from J, the gap between germline ends came to 17 bases. This CDR3 region has 16 residues. The CDR3 DNA follows: TGCAGTGCTAGCCCGAGACAGGCTCCGTACCAAGAGACCCAGTACTTC. It translates to CSASPRQAPYQETQYF.

The rearrangement links TRBV20-1 to TRBJ1-2; perhaps TRBD1 as D (6 bases). With 3 bases removed from V and 5 bases from J, the gap between germline ends came to 19 bases. Looked up from germline, CDR1 is DFQATT and CDR2 is SNEGSKA (reference sequence). This CDR3 region has 15 residues. The CDR3 DNA is TGCAGTGCTAGGAGGGAACCGGGACAAGAATATGGCTACACCTTC. It codes for CSARREPGQEYGYTF.

V and J are TRBV21-1 and TRBJ2-7; whether TRBD1, the table's D call, matches the DNA was not checked. TRBV21-1 is a pseudogene locus. There are 14 residues in the CDR3. CDR3 protein: CASSNDRVSYEQYF. DNA of the CDR3: TGTGCCAGCAGCAATGACAGGGTCTCCTACGAGCAGTACTTC.

The gene calls are TRBV11-2 and TRBJ1-4, with a possible D match to TRBD1 (6 bases). From germline, CDR1 is SGHAT and CDR2 FQNNGV. The CDR3 totals 14 residues. Trimming removed 5 bases from V and 7 bases from J, with 14 bases in between. The CDR3 spells CASSPQGFGEKLFF. The DNA for the CDR3 is TGTGCCAGCAGCCCTCAGGGGTTTGGTGAAAAACTGTTTTTT.

The chain links TRBV7-2 to TRBJ1-3; D gene unclear. CDR1 is SGHTA, CDR2 FQGNSA, per germline. The ends were cut back, 1 base at V and 9 bases at J, with 16 bases in the middle. The CDR3 contains 15 residues. The CDR3 DNA follows: TGTGCCAGCAGCTTAGATTCTCTCGTAACCTCCACCATATATTTT. Translated, it gives CASSLDSLVTSTIYF.